A single sample gave rise to the 9 T cell receptor beta chains below, sequenced in a study of shared clonotypes between healthy human individuals. Using immunoSEQ multiplex PCR, the repertoire was profiled, and TCRdb retains in-frame clones only, with some absent. This sample has around 2.5 million clones, with roughly 93% found just once. The sample comprised naive CD4+ T cells from PBMCs. Subset indicated: CD45RA+ positively selected. The source of these receptors is a man between 18 and 29 years old in good health. Some clones in this sample may be carry-over from other donors' samples.

This clone was detected a few times. V gene TRBV28 combines with J gene TRBJ2-2; TRBD2 aligns across 8 bases. With 4 bases clipped from V and 7 bases from J, the junction kept 8 bases outside the gene matches. CDR1 and CDR2 (germline): MDHEN, SYDVKM. The CDR3 length is 15 residues. The DNA for the CDR3 is TGTGCCAGCAGTTGGACCAGCGGGAGAAGCGGGGAGCTGTTTTTT. This translates into CASSWTSGRSGELFF.

This chain links TRBV9 with TRBJ2-1; the match to TRBD2 covers 7 bases. Germline assignment: CDR1 SGDLS and CDR2 YYNGEE. The CDR3 is 17 amino acids. After removal of 0 bases from V and 4 bases from J, the junction contained 10 bases not matched to a gene. CDR3 coding DNA: TGTGCCAGCAGCGTAGGGATTTCGGGAGGCGTTTACAATGAGCAGTTCTTC. Translating gives CASSVGISGGVYNEQFF. The full variable domain, its missing parts supplied by reference TRBV9 and TRBJ2-1, is DSGVTQTPKHLITATGQRVTLRCSPRSGDLSVYWYQQSLDQGLQFLIQYYNGEERAKGNILERFSAQQFPDLHSELNLSSLELGDSALYFCASSVGISGGVYNEQFFGPGTRLTVL.

V and J are TRBV6-5 and TRBJ2-1, with D perhaps TRBD1 or TRBD2 (5 bases each). From germline, CDR1 is MNHEY and CDR2 SVGAGI. CDR3 length: 15 residues. With 10 bases removed from V and 8 bases from J, the gap between germline ends came to 24 bases. The CDR3 DNA follows: TGTGCCACCTGGGCTTGGGGGACCTCCGGATATGAGCAGTTCTTC. Amino acid sequence: CATWAWGTSGYEQFF.

V gene TRBV29-1 combines with J gene TRBJ2-1, with 10 bases that match TRBD2. Germline CDR1 is SQVTM and CDR2 is ANQGSEA. With V trimmed by 5 bases and J by 6 bases, 19 bases remained unmatched. The CDR3 sequence is 18 residues long. CDR3 bases: TGCAGCGTTATACCCAGACAACGAGGGACTAGCGCGACCAATGAGCAGTTCTTC. Translated, it gives CSVIPRQRGTSATNEQFF.

The chain has TRBV7-6 and TRBJ2-5; 7 bases fit TRBD1. This CDR3 has 15 amino acids. Germline-derived CDR1 and CDR2 are SGHVS and FNYEAQ. Trimming took 2 bases from V and 2 from J; bases not matched to a gene: 5. Here the CDR3 reads CASSLRRGLQETQYF. In nucleotides, the CDR3 is TGTGCCAGCAGCTTAAGAAGGGGGCTTCAAGAGACCCAGTACTTC.

This chain uses TRBV6-1 with TRBJ2-5; D perhaps matches TRBD1 (6 bases). CDR1 MNHNS and CDR2 SASEGT come from the germline V gene. The ends were cut back, 5 bases at V and 4 bases at J, with 11 bases in the middle. CDR3 size: 13 residues. The CDR3, as DNA: TGTGCCAGCAGTACGACAGGTCGAGAGACCCAGTACTTC. Translating gives CASSTTGRETQYF.

This chain uses TRBV27 with TRBJ2-1; 7 nucleotides match TRBD1. The V and J ends lost 1 base and 3 bases, in that order; junction bases with no gene match: 6. The CDR3 runs to 16 residues. CDR1 and CDR2 from the germline V gene are MNHEY and SMNVEV (reference sequence). The CDR3 nucleotides are TGTGCCAGCAGTTTATTGCGGACAGGATACTACAATGAGCAGTTCTTC. Translating gives CASSLLRTGYYNEQFF.

The genes are TRBV7-2 and TRBJ2-7; D gene uncertain. With 0 bases removed from V and 6 bases from J, the gap between germline ends came to 15 bases. This CDR3 contains 15 residues. The V gene's germline CDR1 is SGHTA and CDR2 FQGNSA. The CDR3 nucleotides read TGTGCCAGCAGCTTAGCGGTCTGGGCAGTCCGCGAGCAGTACTTC. Encoded protein: CASSLAVWAVREQYF.

J is TRBJ2-5 and V is TRBV10-3, with 13 bases identical to TRBD2. With 1 base clipped from V and 4 bases from J, the junction kept 6 bases outside the gene matches. The CDR3 contains 17 residues. The germline V gene encodes CDR1 ENHRY and CDR2 SYGVKD. CDR3 nucleotide sequence: TGTGCCATCAGTGAGTTCGGACTAGCGGGAGTTGCAGAGACCCAGTACTTC. Its protein is CAISEFGLAGVAETQYF.